These 2 T cell receptor beta chains were sequenced from one sample in a study of PD-1 blockade in classical Hodgkin lymphoma. Sequencing used immunoSEQ multiplex PCR; TCRdb keeps in-frame clones, though not all of them. The table records 85,000 to 90,000 clones, around nine tenths of them present only once. Time point meaning: cycle 4 day 1 (C4D1), after more than five weeks of nivolumab. Every patient experienced relapse after autologous stem cell transplantation, and brentuximab vedotin exposure varied. The sequences come from peripheral blood mononuclear cells (PBMCs), collected before the fourth cycle of nivolumab. These receptors were obtained from a human donor with classical Hodgkin lymphoma.

V and J are TRBV7-6 and TRBJ2-1; possible D gene TRBD1, 6 bases. From germline, CDR1 is SGHVS and CDR2 FNYEAQ. This CDR3 comprises 16 residues. V was pared by 6 bases and J by 0 bases, with 15 bases between. This CDR3 is CASSPIQGSSYNEQFF. CDR3 nucleotide sequence: TGTGCCAGCAGTCCCATTCAGGGGAGCTCCTACAATGAGCAGTTCTTC.

The chain couples TRBV7-9 to TRBJ1-4; 8 bases are a match to TRBD1. After removal of 3 bases from V and 5 bases from J, the junction contained 11 bases not matched to a gene. The germline V gene encodes CDR1 SEHNR and CDR2 FQNEAQ (reference sequence). The CDR3 is made up of 17 amino acids. In DNA form, the CDR3 reads TGTGCCAGCAGCTTCGGCTCGGACAGGGTAGGGAATGAAAAACTGTTTTTT. Protein product: CASSFGSDRVGNEKLFF.